This T cell receptor beta chain was obtained from a study of blood T cell repertoires in COVID-19. In germline, CDR1 is SGHVS, CDR2 FNYEAQ. V lost 5 bases and J lost 8, with 10 bases in between. The CDR3 spans 12 residues. The protocol was immunoSEQ multiplex PCR, while the TCRdb copy is restricted to in-frame clones and leaves out a portion. In the table there are roughly 340,000 clones, approximately 88% of which are singletons. V and J are TRBV7-6 and TRBJ1-3; D is uncertain. Sample: peripheral blood. The sequence derives from a woman aged 25 to 39 with COVID-19, enrolled during active disease. CDR3 nucleotide sequence: TGTGCCAGCAGCCCTGGCGGGCACACCATATATTTT. Protein product: CASSPGGHTIYF.